This passage covers 7 T cell receptor beta chains from one sample sequenced in a study of blood T cell repertoires in COVID-19. Some clones are missing from TCRdb's copy, which holds only in-frame ones; the method was immunoSEQ multiplex PCR. The sample consists of under 20,000 clones, roughly 82% of them appearing once. Sequencing input: peripheral blood. All receptors come from a man at least 80 years old with active COVID-19.

CDR3 protein: CASRQGAETNEKLFF. The CDR3 DNA is TGCGCCAGCCGACAGGGGGCCGAGACTAATGAAAAACTGTTTTTT. V usage is TRBV10-2 and J usage is TRBJ1-4, with 10 bases aligning to TRBD1. The CDR3 runs 15 residues. CDR1 and CDR2 (germline): WSHSY, SAAADI. J gave up 2 bases and V 8 bases, and 5 bases lay outside the gene matches.

V gene TRBV9 combines with J gene TRBJ2-1; 9 bases align to TRBD2. The CDR3 has 16 amino acids. Germline V gene data show CDR1 as SGDLS and CDR2 as YYNGEE. Trimming at V came to 4 bases and at J to 6 bases, leaving 11 bases not matched to a gene. Here the CDR3 reads CASSPGGSGRINEQFF. CDR3 nucleotide sequence: TGTGCCAGCAGCCCGGGGGGAAGCGGGAGGATCAATGAGCAGTTCTTC. The whole variable domain, remainder taken from reference TRBV9 and TRBJ2-1, is DSGVTQTPKHLITATGQRVTLRCSPRSGDLSVYWYQQSLDQGLQFLIQYYNGEERAKGNILERFSAQQFPDLHSELNLSSLELGDSALYFCASSPGGSGRINEQFFGPGTRLTVL.

The chain is built from TRBV2 and TRBJ2-3, with 10 bases identical to TRBD2. In germline, CDR1 is SNHLY, CDR2 FYNNEI. The CDR3 has 15 residues. The V gene end was trimmed by 6 bases and the J gene end by 4 bases; junction bases not matched to a gene: 7. Here the CDR3 DNA reads TGTGCCAGCAGAGTAGCGGGAGGCCCCCCAGATACGCAGTATTTT. Protein product: CASRVAGGPPDTQYF.

V and J are TRBV18 and TRBJ2-5; D might be TRBD2 (5 bases). CDR3 length equals 16 residues. Trimming took off 0 bases at V and 4 bases at J, with 15 bases between the two ends. The V gene's germline CDR1 is KGHSH and CDR2 LQKENI. The CDR3 region has the DNA TGTGCCAGCTCACCACCGAGGAGCGGCCGCTTAGAGACCCAGTACTTC. Its translation: CASSPPRSGRLETQYF.

V and J are TRBV9 and TRBJ1-2; 9 nucleotides line up with TRBD1. Looked up from germline, CDR1 is SGDLS and CDR2 is YYNGEE. V lost 5 bases and J lost 0; bases outside the gene matches: 5. This CDR3 comprises 15 residues. Here the CDR3 reads CASRRDRETNYGYTF. The DNA for the CDR3 is TGTGCCAGCAGGAGGGACAGGGAAACTAACTATGGCTACACCTTC.

V gene TRBV6-5 combines with J gene TRBJ1-2; the match to TRBD1 covers 9 bases. Germline V lookup: CDR1 MNHEY, CDR2 SVGAGI. V shed 6 bases, J shed 4 bases, and the junction held 6 bases outside the gene matches. The CDR3 totals 14 residues. This chain's CDR3 is CASSGGQGSYGYTF. CDR3 DNA sequence: TGTGCCAGCAGCGGGGGACAGGGCAGCTATGGCTACACCTTC.

This clone was picked up a small number of times. The gene calls are TRBV19 and TRBJ1-3; 9 positions match TRBD1. Germline loops: CDR1 LNHDA, CDR2 SQIVND (reference sequence). With V trimmed by 9 bases and J by 5 bases, 11 bases remained unmatched. The CDR3 is 15 residues long. The CDR3 DNA reads TGTGCCAGACAAGACAGGGGGGAATCGAGAAACACCATATATTTT. Amino acid sequence: CARQDRGESRNTIYF.